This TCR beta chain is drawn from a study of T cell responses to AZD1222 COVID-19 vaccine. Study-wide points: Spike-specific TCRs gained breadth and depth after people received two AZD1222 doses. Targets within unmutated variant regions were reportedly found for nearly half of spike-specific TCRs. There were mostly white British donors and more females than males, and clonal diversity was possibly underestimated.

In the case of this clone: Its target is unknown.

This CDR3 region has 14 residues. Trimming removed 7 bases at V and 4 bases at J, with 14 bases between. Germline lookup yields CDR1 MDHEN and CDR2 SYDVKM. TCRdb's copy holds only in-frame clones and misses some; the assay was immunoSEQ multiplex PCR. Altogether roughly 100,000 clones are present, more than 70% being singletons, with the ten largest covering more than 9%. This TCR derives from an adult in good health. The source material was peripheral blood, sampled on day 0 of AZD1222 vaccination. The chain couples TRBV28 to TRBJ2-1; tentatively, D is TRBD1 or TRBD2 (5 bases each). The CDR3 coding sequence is TGTGCCAGCAAAGCCGGGACCCAATACAATGAGCAGTTCTTC. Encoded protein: CASKAGTQYNEQFF.